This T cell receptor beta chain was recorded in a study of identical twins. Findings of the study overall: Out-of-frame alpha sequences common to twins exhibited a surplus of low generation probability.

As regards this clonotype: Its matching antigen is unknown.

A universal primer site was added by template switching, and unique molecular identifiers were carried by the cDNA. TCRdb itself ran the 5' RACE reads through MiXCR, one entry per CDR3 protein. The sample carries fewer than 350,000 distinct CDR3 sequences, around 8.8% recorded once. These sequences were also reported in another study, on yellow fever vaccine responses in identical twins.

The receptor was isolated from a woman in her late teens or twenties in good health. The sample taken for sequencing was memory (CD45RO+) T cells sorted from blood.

The CDR3: CASSSLGQGETQYF. The DNA for the CDR3 is TGTGCCAGCAGCTCTCTAGGACAGGGGGAGACCCAGTACTTC. The J gene is TRBJ2-5, the V gene TRBV7-7, with 9 nucleotides matching TRBD1. This CDR3 comprises 14 residues. J was trimmed by 5 bases and V by 4 bases; bases with no gene match: 5. Looked up from germline, CDR1 is SSHAT and CDR2 is FNYEAQ (reference sequence). Supplemented by reference TRBV7-7 and TRBJ2-5, the full variable domain reads GAGVSQSPRYKVTKRGQDVTLRCDPISSHATLYWYQQALGQGPEFLTYFNYEAQPDKSGLPSDRFSAERPEGSISTLTIQRTEQRDSAMYRCASSSLGQGETQYFGPGTRLLVL.